This T cell receptor beta chain stems from a study of blood T cell repertoires in COVID-19. Study context: COVID-19 samples from acute and convalescent phases originated in the United States, Italy and Spain. In each case, the material was cDNA or gDNA derived from T cells, B-cell-depleted T cells, or PBMCs.

Germline trimming cut 0 bases from V and 4 bases from J; bases unmatched to any gene: 5. The CDR3 runs 15 residues. Germline values: CDR1 MNHEY, CDR2 SVGAGI. Authors' processing steps: Estimation of nucleated cell counts was performed using reference gene primer amplification. TCRdb keeps only in-frame clones here, not all; method: immunoSEQ multiplex PCR. V, J and clone size are taken as reported in that table, and D and trimming were inferred from the DNA itself. The sample has fewer than 250,000 clones, approximately 83% seen once. The V gene is TRBV6-5, the J gene TRBJ1-2; 7 bases line up with TRBD1. Source material: peripheral blood. The sequence was obtained from a human donor in a cohort sampled during active COVID-19. Here the CDR3 reads CASSYSTGTTYGYTF. Written as DNA, the CDR3 is TGTGCCAGCAGTTACTCGACAGGGACAACCTATGGCTACACCTTC.